These 31 T cell receptor beta chains share one sample of origin, sequenced in a study of a mutant IDH1 vaccine in newly diagnosed glioma. Time point denoted: week 47, end of study. In the vaccine, a single dose held 300 ug of the mutant IDH1 20-mer peptide, along with topical imiquimod. Libraries were prepared by immunoSEQ multiplex PCR; TCRdb keeps only in-frame clonotypes and omits some of them. The sample has tens of thousands of clones, approximately 80% seen once. Their cognate antigens are unknown. The sequences come from PBMCs, collected from a glioma patient whose treatment included an IDH1 peptide vaccine. These receptors originate from a middle-aged man with glioma.

The gene calls are TRBV13 and TRBJ2-3, with 12 nucleotides matching TRBD2. With V trimmed by 5 bases and J by 2 bases, 11 bases remained unmatched. This CDR3 spans 18 amino acids. Germline CDR1 reads PRHDT; CDR2 reads FYEKMQ (reference sequence). The CDR3 sequence is CASSRYATSGSSTDTQYF. CDR3 in DNA: TGTGCCAGCAGCCGATATGCGACTAGCGGGAGTTCCACAGATACGCAGTATTTT.

The genes are TRBV21-1 and TRBJ1-5; TRBD1 is the table's D call and was not checked against the DNA. TRBV21-1 is termed a pseudogene. The CDR3 spans 14 residues. CDR3 in DNA: TGTGCCAGCAGCAAGACGGACAGCCATCAGCCCCAGCATTTT. Residues: CASSKTDSHQPQHF.

This clone occurred a few times. V gene TRBV18 combines with J gene TRBJ1-1, with 8 bases identical to TRBD1. The CDR3 has 14 residues. V dropped 5 bases and J dropped 5; count of bases not matched to a gene: 7. CDR1 KGHSH and CDR2 LQKENI come from the germline V gene. The CDR3 nucleotides are TGTGCCAGCTCAAAGGACAGGGCGGGGACTGAAGCTTTCTTT. It translates to CASSKDRAGTEAFF.

This clone was seen more than once but under ten times. The V gene is TRBV4-1, the J gene TRBJ1-3, with 7 bases identical to TRBD1. The CDR3 loop spans 16 amino acids. Germline V gene sequence: CDR1 MGHRA, CDR2 YSYEKL. Germline trimming cut 1 base from V and 3 bases from J; bases unmatched to any gene: 6. CDR3 DNA sequence: TGCGCCAGCAGCCAAGGCCCTGGGACAGTTGGAAACACCATATATTTT. As protein: CASSQGPGTVGNTIYF.

The V gene is TRBV7-2, the J gene TRBJ2-1, with TRBD2 matching 13 bases. V shed 4 bases, J shed 9 bases, and the junction held 6 bases outside the gene matches. Looked up from germline, CDR1 is SGHTA and CDR2 is FQGNSA. The CDR3 runs to 15 residues. CDR3 in amino acids: CASSSGLAGVGEQFF. In DNA, the CDR3 is TGTGCCAGCAGCTCCGGACTAGCGGGAGTGGGTGAGCAGTTCTTC.

This chain links TRBV4-1 with TRBJ1-6; D gene unclear. V was clipped by 1 base and J by 10 bases, with 14 bases between them. The CDR3 totals 15 residues. Germline values: CDR1 MGHRA, CDR2 YSYEKL. CDR3 coding DNA: TGCGCCAGCAGCCAAGTCCCCACCGCTGGATCACCCCTCCACTTT. Residues: CASSQVPTAGSPLHF.

The chain couples TRBV7-2 to TRBJ2-7; D gene ambiguous. Deletions cut 7 bases from V and 3 bases from J, with 10 bases between. In germline, CDR1 is SGHTA, CDR2 FQGNSA. This CDR3 comprises 12 residues. DNA of the CDR3: TGTGCCAGCACCCCTAATTTCTACGAGCAGTACTTC. Translated, it gives CASTPNFYEQYF.

The J gene is TRBJ1-5, the V gene TRBV7-9; D unresolved. V shed 3 bases and J shed 7 bases, with 10 bases lying between them. The CDR3 sequence is 13 residues long. Germline values: CDR1 SEHNR, CDR2 FQNEAQ (reference sequence). CDR3: CASSLEGAQPQHF. The CDR3 region has the DNA TGTGCCAGCAGCTTGGAGGGTGCCCAGCCCCAGCATTTT.

The rearrangement uses TRBV7-6 and TRBJ2-5; the match to TRBD1 covers 10 bases. The CDR3 spans 14 residues. The V segment lost 7 bases and the J segment 5 bases; nucleotides outside the gene matches: 7. Germline assignment: CDR1 SGHVS and CDR2 FNYEAQ. The CDR3: CASNLGQGSETQYF. The CDR3, as DNA: TGTGCCAGCAACCTGGGACAGGGGTCGGAGACCCAGTACTTC.

The CDR3, as DNA: TGTGCCAGCAGTTTACGAAGGACAGGGGGCGGAGATACGCAGTATTTT. Translating it yields CASSLRRTGGGDTQYF. The rearrangement uses TRBV28 and TRBJ2-3, with TRBD1 matching 11 bases. Germline assignment: CDR1 MDHEN and CDR2 SYDVKM. The CDR3 contains 16 residues. The V gene end was trimmed by 2 bases and the J gene end by 5 bases; junction bases not matched to a gene: 6.

As DNA, the CDR3 is TGTGCCAGCAGCCAAACAGGGCCCGGAAACACCATATATTTT. It translates to CASSQTGPGNTIYF. The chain uses TRBV5-6 and TRBJ1-3, with D tentatively TRBD1 (6 bases). This CDR3 spans 14 amino acids. V was pared by 4 bases and J by 4 bases, with 12 bases between. The germline V gene encodes CDR1 SGHDT and CDR2 YYEEEE. Complete variable domain (other parts from reference TRBV5-6 and TRBJ1-3): DAGVTQSPTHLIKTRGQQVTLRCSPKSGHDTVSWYQQALGQGPQFIFQYYEEEERQRGNFPDRFSGHQFPNYSSELNVNALLLGDSALYLCASSQTGPGNTIYFGEGSWLTVV.

J is TRBJ2-1 and V is TRBV19; 8 bases are shared with TRBD2. The V gene's germline CDR1 is LNHDA and CDR2 SQIVND (reference sequence). The CDR3 sequence is 15 residues long. V lost 3 bases to trimming and J lost 7 bases; unmatched junction nucleotides: 8. CDR3 sequence (DNA): TGTGCCAGTAGTATTACGGGAGGGTCTGGGAATGAGCAGTTCTTC. Translation gives CASSITGGSGNEQFF.

The rearrangement joins TRBV7-2 to TRBJ1-3; D is uncertain. This CDR3 contains 15 residues. CDR1 and CDR2 from the germline V gene are SGHTA and FQGNSA. The V end was cut by 1 base, the J end by 0 bases, with 7 bases between. CDR3 residues: CASSLETVSGNTIYF. The CDR3 nucleotides read TGTGCCAGCAGCTTAGAAACAGTCTCTGGAAACACCATATATTTT.

The chain links TRBV7-3 to TRBJ2-1; TRBD1 might be the D (6 bases). The CDR3 totals 14 residues. Deletions cut 5 bases from V and 7 bases from J, with 15 bases between. Germline V lookup: CDR1 SGHTA, CDR2 FQGTGA. In DNA, the CDR3 is TGTGCCAGCAGCCTAGGGGGACCACGTAATGAGCAGTTCTTC. Translating it yields CASSLGGPRNEQFF.

This clone was counted a few times. The chain employs TRBV6-6 and TRBJ1-6, with D tentatively TRBD1 (5 bases). The CDR3 is 15 residues long. Looked up from germline, CDR1 is MNHNY and CDR2 is SVGAGI (reference sequence). Trimming took off 2 bases at V and 10 bases at J, with 15 bases between the two ends. The CDR3 DNA is TGTGCCAGCAGTTACCGTGGGGGAGAGCGGTCACCCCTCCACTTT. Residues: CASSYRGGERSPLHF.

The chain carries TRBV30 and TRBJ2-7, with D maybe TRBD2 (6 bases). CDR1 and CDR2 (germline): GTSNPN, SVGIG (reference sequence). V was pared by 0 bases and J by 5 bases, with 14 bases between. The CDR3 spans 14 residues. DNA for the CDR3: TGTGCCTGGAGTGTACGGGGGAGATGGGACGAGCAGTACTTC. Amino acid sequence: CAWSVRGRWDEQYF.

The chain has TRBV4-3 and TRBJ2-3, with D hard to call. This CDR3 has 16 amino acids. Trimming left V 1 base short and J 1 base short, with 12 bases between. Germline V gene lookup returns CDR1 LGHNA and CDR2 YSLEER. The CDR3 loop is CASSQGSGPRTDTQYF. The DNA of the CDR3 is TGCGCCAGCAGCCAAGGCTCCGGCCCACGCACAGATACGCAGTATTTT.

In this sample, this clone turned up a few times. This chain links TRBV5-3 with TRBJ1-1, with D possibly matching TRBD1 (5 bases). TRBV5-3 is treated as an ORF (open reading frame) with a function not yet certain. The CDR3 contains 15 residues. The V and J ends lost 4 bases and 1 base respectively, with 14 bases between them. The CDR3, as DNA: TGTGCCAGAAGCATGTGGGGGTGGAGGAACACTGAAGCTTTCTTT. Translated: CARSMWGWRNTEAFF.

The chain recombines TRBV7-2 with TRBJ2-2; TRBD1 might be the D (5 bases). The CDR3 contains 15 residues. V was shortened by 1 base and J by 6 bases, with 12 bases between the two germline ends. CDR1 is SGHTA and CDR2 is FQGNSA in the germline V gene. The chain's CDR3 is CASSLDAGLPGELFF. The CDR3 bases are TGTGCCAGCAGCTTAGACGCAGGGTTACCCGGGGAGCTGTTTTTT.

V is TRBV19 and J is TRBJ2-7; 8 bases are shared with TRBD1. V lost 10 bases, J lost 3 bases, and 5 bases stayed unmatched. The CDR3 covers 12 residues. Germline lookup yields CDR1 LNHDA and CDR2 SQIVND (reference sequence). This CDR3 reads CATPDRDYEQYF. The CDR3 coding sequence is TGTGCCACTCCGGACAGGGACTACGAGCAGTACTTC.

The V gene is TRBV6-5, the J gene TRBJ1-2; D possibly corresponds to TRBD1 (6 bases). Germline V gene sequence: CDR1 MNHEY, CDR2 SVGAGI. CDR3 length: 12 residues. Trimming removed 6 bases at V and 4 bases at J, with 9 bases between. This CDR3 reads CASREGVYGYTF. The CDR3 DNA follows: TGTGCCAGCAGGGAGGGGGTCTATGGCTACACCTTC.

This clone has more than one count but fewer than ten. This chain uses TRBV19 with TRBJ1-1; D is ambiguous. The CDR3 consists of 13 residues. With 5 bases removed from V and 2 bases from J, the gap between germline ends came to 9 bases. Germline lookup yields CDR1 LNHDA and CDR2 SQIVND (reference sequence). DNA for the CDR3: TGTGCCAGTAGTTATGAGAGTAACACTGAAGCTTTCTTT. Its translation: CASSYESNTEAFF.

Only a few counts were recorded for this clone. The chain carries TRBV30 and TRBJ1-1; TRBD1 agrees at 9 bases. CDR1 GTSNPN and CDR2 SVGIG come from the germline V gene (reference sequence). CDR3 size: 15 residues. J lost 4 bases, V lost 2 bases, and 8 bases had no gene match. The CDR3 nucleotides are TGTGCCTGGAGTACTGGGACAGGGAGGAGCACTGAAGCTTTCTTT. The encoded protein is CAWSTGTGRSTEAFF.

The chain links TRBV4-3 to TRBJ1-3, with TRBD1 identical over 8 bases. Germline values: CDR1 LGHNA, CDR2 YSLEER. V was clipped by 0 bases and J by 4 bases; unmatched bases: 14. The CDR3 sequence is 19 residues long. The CDR3 loop is CASSQEKTGVRRMGNTIYF. The CDR3 DNA follows: TGCGCCAGCAGCCAAGAAAAGACAGGGGTTCGTCGAATGGGAAACACCATATATTTT.

The CDR3 nucleotides read TGTGCCAGCAGCAGGACTAGCGGGAAAGAGACCCAGTACTTC. Translated: CASSRTSGKETQYF. The chain employs TRBV7-6 and TRBJ2-5; 12 nucleotides agree with TRBD2. The germline V gene encodes CDR1 SGHVS and CDR2 FNYEAQ. Trimming at V came to 5 bases and at J to 3 bases, leaving 1 base not matched to a gene. The CDR3 extends over 14 amino acids.

This clone was counted a single time. The gene calls are TRBV11-2 and TRBJ2-7; D is ambiguous. Germline V gives CDR1 SGHAT, CDR2 FQNNGV. Trimming took 5 bases from V and 0 from J, leaving 14 bases between them. The length of the CDR3 is 15 residues. The CDR3 sequence: CASSASYGSSYEQYF. The DNA for the CDR3 is TGTGCCAGCAGCGCCTCGTACGGTAGCTCCTACGAGCAGTACTTC.

The chain employs TRBV5-1 and TRBJ1-1; the D gene is possibly TRBD1 (6 bases). The V end was cut by 2 bases, the J end by 0 bases, with 14 bases between. This CDR3 is built from 16 residues. From germline, CDR1 is SGHRS and CDR2 YFSETQ. The CDR3 DNA reads TGCGCCAGCAGCTTAACAGGGTTAGGGGTGAACACTGAAGCTTTCTTT. Translation: CASSLTGLGVNTEAFF. Variable domain in full (rest from reference TRBV5-1 and TRBJ1-1): KAGVTQTPRYLIKTRGQQVTLSCSPISGHRSVSWYQQTPGQGLQFLFEYFSETQRNKGNFPGRFSGRQFSNSRSEMNVSTLELGDSALYLCASSLTGLGVNTEAFFGQGTRLTVV.

This chain joins TRBV11-3 and TRBJ1-2; D gene unclear. Germline V gene sequence: CDR1 SGHNT, CDR2 YENEEA. The V end lost 1 base, the J end lost 2 bases, and 8 bases lay between the germline ends. The CDR3 covers 14 residues. In DNA form, the CDR3 reads TGTGCCAGCAGCTTAGTAGGCGGGAACTATGGCTACACCTTC. Translated, it gives CASSLVGGNYGYTF.

This clone appeared a few times. V is TRBV7-9 and J is TRBJ1-1; D is uncertain. The V gene lost 3 bases and the J gene lost 4 bases, with 9 bases spanning the gap. This CDR3 contains 13 residues. Germline V gene sequence: CDR1 SEHNR, CDR2 FQNEAQ (reference sequence). The CDR3 nucleotides read TGTGCCAGCAGCTTTATGGGAGGCACTGAAGCTTTCTTT. Protein: CASSFMGGTEAFF.

In this sample, this clone turned up a few times. This chain uses TRBV18 with TRBJ2-7; TRBD2 agrees at 12 bases. Germline V lookup: CDR1 KGHSH, CDR2 LQKENI. The CDR3 extends over 16 amino acids. With V trimmed by 3 bases and J by 5 bases, 8 bases remained unmatched. CDR3 protein: CASSPLLAGGPHEQYF. DNA of the CDR3: TGTGCCAGCTCACCCCTACTAGCGGGAGGTCCCCACGAGCAGTACTTC.

The rearrangement uses TRBV6-5 and TRBJ1-3; weak D call: TRBD1 (5 bases). Trimming cost V 3 bases and J 3 bases, with 9 bases left between them. The germline gives CDR1 MNHEY, CDR2 SVGAGI. CDR3 length equals 14 residues. In nucleotides, the CDR3 is TGTGCCAGCAGTTATGGGGCGAGTGGAAACACCATATATTTT. The encoded protein is CASSYGASGNTIYF.